Each of the 17 T cell receptor beta chains below was sequenced from the same sample in a study of T cell clonality in common variable immunodeficiency. Measured with immunoSEQ multiplex PCR; TCRdb has only the in-frame clones, and not every one. The sample includes about 35,000 clones, none of them occurring once. Source material: peripheral blood mononuclear cells. The receptors shown here come from a person aged 18-69 years in good health.

At least ten counts were recorded for this clone. The read ends 3 residues shy of where the CDR3 ends; the end is completed using the germline J gene. The rearrangement uses TRBV7-2 and TRBJ2-7, with 8 bases aligning to TRBD2. Trimming at V came to 5 bases and at J to 4 bases, leaving 7 bases not matched to a gene. Germline V gene lookup returns CDR1 SGHTA and CDR2 FQGNSA. The CDR3 extends over 14 amino acids. CDR3: CASSARAGGYEQYF. CDR3 DNA (partial): TGTGCCAGCAGCGCACGGGCGGGAGGTTACGAG.

As to this clone: The sequence runs out 3 residues before the end of the CDR3; the remainder is reconstructed from the germline J gene. The chain combines TRBV20-1 with TRBJ2-1; D is perhaps TRBD2 (5 bases). This CDR3 region has 13 residues. V lost 6 bases and J lost 4, with 13 bases in between. CDR1 DFQATT and CDR2 SNEGSKA come from the germline V gene (reference sequence). The sequenced part of the CDR3 DNA is TGCAGTGCGGTCGCGGGCAGGTACAATGAG. Protein sequence: CSAVAGRYNE. The whole CDR3 sequence is CSAVAGRYNEQFF.

This clone occurred many times. The CDR3 goes on 3 residues after the read ends, and that part is filled in from the germline J gene. This chain uses TRBV5-4 with TRBJ1-2; 7 bases align to TRBD1. The CDR3 is 14 residues long. V dropped 1 base and J dropped 2; count of bases not matched to a gene: 2. Germline values: CDR1 SGHNT, CDR2 YYREEE (reference sequence). CDR3 sequence reads: CASSLQGVNYGYTF. CDR3 DNA (partial): TGTGCCAGCAGCTTGCAGGGGGTAAACTATGGC. Using reference TRBV5-4 and TRBJ1-2 for the parts outside the CDR3, the full variable domain is ETGVTQSPTHLIKTRGQQVTLRCSSQSGHNTVSWYQQALGQGPQFIFQYYREEENGRGNFPPRFSGLQFPNYSSELNVNALELDDSALYLCASSLQGVNYGYTFGSGTRLTVV.

A word on this clone: Sequencing ends 3 residues short of the CDR3 end; the germline J gene provides the rest. This CDR3 is also generated by other DNA sequences in the sample. The chain uses TRBV5-1 and TRBJ2-7, with 9 bases fitting TRBD2. The CDR3 consists of 14 residues. The germline V gene encodes CDR1 SGHRS and CDR2 YFSETQ. V was clipped by 1 base and J by 6 bases; unmatched bases: 5. The sequenced CDR3 bases are TGCGCCAGCAGCTTGTTAGCGGGGGACGGCGAG. It encodes CASSLLAGDGE. The entire CDR3 protein is CASSLLAGDGEQYF. The variable domain in full, with the rest retrieved from reference TRBV5-1 and TRBJ2-7, is KAGVTQTPRYLIKTRGQQVTLSCSPISGHRSVSWYQQTPGQGLQFLFEYFSETQRNKGNFPGRFSGRQFSNSRSEMNVSTLELGDSALYLCASSLLAGDGEQYFGPGTRLTVT.

On this clone itself: The read comes to an end 3 residues before the CDR3 does, leaving the germline J gene to fill in the end. The rearrangement uses TRBV30 and TRBJ2-3; D might be TRBD2 (5 bases). The CDR3 has 13 amino acids. CDR1 is GTSNPN, CDR2 SVGIG, per germline (reference sequence). CDR3 DNA, as far as it was read: TGTGCCTGGGCGGAGGAGAGCCAAGAGACG. As protein: CAWAEESQET. The whole CDR3 reads CAWAEESQETQYF.

This clone has at least ten counts. The read ends 3 residues shy of where the CDR3 ends; the end is completed using the germline J gene. Other nucleotide sequences from this sample produce the same CDR3. The chain recombines TRBV5-1 with TRBJ1-3, with a weak D call TRBD1 (6 bases). CDR1 is SGHRS and CDR2 is YFSETQ in the germline V gene. V was clipped by 0 bases and J by 4 bases, with 14 bases between them. This CDR3 comprises 16 residues. This CDR3 reads CASSLGQASAGNTIYF. The DNA read from the CDR3 is TGCGCCAGCAGCTTGGGACAGGCCTCGGCGGGAAACACC.

As to this clone: One end of the junction is discordant with germline, which a read error may explain. The read terminates 3 residues ahead of where the CDR3 ends, so the germline J gene completes it. The chain uses TRBV4-2 and TRBJ2-7; 11 nucleotides line up with TRBD2. CDR1 LGHNA and CDR2 YNFKEQ come from the germline V gene. CDR3 size: 16 residues. The CDR3 bases that were read are TGTGCCAGCAGCCACCTTAGCGGGGGGGACTCCTCCGAG. It specifies CASSHLSGGDSSE. The CDR3 in its entirety is CASSHLSGGDSSEQYF.

This CDR3 is CASSSTAGAANEAFF. CDR3 DNA, as far as it was read: TGTGCCAGTAGTTCCACAGCGGGGGCGGCCAATGAG. This rearrangement joins TRBV19 to TRBJ1-1, with D possibly being TRBD1 (6 bases). The read terminates 3 residues ahead of where the CDR3 ends, so the germline J gene completes it. The CDR3 is 15 residues long. CDR1 is LNHDA and CDR2 is SQIVND in the germline V gene (reference sequence).

In this sample, this clone turned up a few times. The read ends 3 residues shy of where the CDR3 ends; the end is completed using the germline J gene. The chain carries TRBV20-1 and TRBJ1-6, with D tentatively TRBD1 (5 bases). From germline, CDR1 is DFQATT and CDR2 SNEGSKA (reference sequence). This CDR3 has 16 residues. CDR3 residues: CSAVGSPDSLAYTLHF. CDR3 DNA (partial): TGCAGTGCCGTGGGTAGCCCAGACAGCCTCGCCTACACC.

In this sample, this clone turned up many times. The CDR3 goes on 3 residues after the read ends, and that part is filled in from the germline J gene. The V call is TRBV20-1, the J call TRBJ2-7; the D gene is possibly TRBD2 (5 bases). The length of the CDR3 is 15 residues. The ends were cut back, 4 bases at V and 4 bases at J, with 20 bases in the middle. Germline V gene sequence: CDR1 DFQATT, CDR2 SNEGSKA (reference sequence). CDR3 loop: CSAKGTGIRPYEQYF. The CDR3 bases that were read are TGCAGTGCTAAGGGCACGGGGATTCGACCTTACGAG.

To note about this clone: With the read ending 3 residues before the CDR3 end, the germline J gene is used to fill in that end. The V gene is TRBV20-1, the J gene TRBJ2-7; no clear D gene. Germline CDR1 DFQATT, CDR2 SNEGSKA (reference sequence). CDR3 length: 11 residues. Trimming took 3 bases from V and 2 from J, leaving 5 bases between them. CDR3 protein: CSASRTYEQYF. The sequenced part of the CDR3 DNA is TGCAGTGCTAGCAGGACCTACGAG.

This clone was seen more than once but under ten times. The read finishes 3 residues shy of the CDR3 end, and the germline J gene is used to complete it. The chain joins TRBV7-9 to TRBJ1-6, with 12 bases that match TRBD1. The V and J ends lost 8 bases and 9 bases, in that order; junction bases with no gene match: 8. Germline V lookup: CDR1 SEHNR, CDR2 FQNEAQ (reference sequence). This CDR3 is built from 15 residues. CDR3: CASWVSGQGASPLHF. CDR3 DNA, as far as it was read: TGTGCCAGCTGGGTATCGGGACAGGGGGCTTCACCC.

This clone was seen repeatedly, ten times or more. The observed sequence ends 3 residues before the CDR3 terminus, with the missing tail filled in from the germline J gene. The chain has TRBV19 and TRBJ1-2; 8 positions agree with TRBD1. Germline V gene sequence: CDR1 LNHDA, CDR2 SQIVND (reference sequence). The CDR3 sequence is 15 residues long. J gave up 4 bases and V 9 bases, and 13 bases lay outside the gene matches. The CDR3 here is CASVDRGQRAYGYTF. The part of the CDR3 DNA that was read is TGTGCCAGCGTCGACAGGGGCCAGCGGGCCTATGGC.

This clone was recorded at least ten times. The read terminates 3 residues ahead of where the CDR3 ends, so the germline J gene completes it. The chain employs TRBV4-2 and TRBJ2-1, with D possibly TRBD1 on 5 matching bases. The CDR3 is made up of 12 amino acids. The germline gives CDR1 LGHNA, CDR2 YNFKEQ. The V end was cut by 4 bases, the J end by 7 bases, with 8 bases between. This CDR3 reads CASSPQGNEQFF. The sequenced CDR3 bases are TGTGCCAGCAGCCCCCAGGGAAATGAG.

This clone was detected ten times or more. The CDR3 end falls 3 residues outside the read, so it is completed with the germline J gene. V usage is TRBV19 and J usage is TRBJ2-7; D is perhaps TRBD1 (6 bases). The CDR3 has 15 amino acids. Germline loops: CDR1 LNHDA, CDR2 SQIVND (reference sequence). V was cut by 0 bases and J by 3 bases, with 12 bases left in between. CDR3 protein: CASSIDLQGRYEQYF. The covered CDR3 bases are TGTGCCAGTAGTATAGATTTACAGGGCCGCTACGAG.

Of note for this clone: Coverage ceases 3 residues before the CDR3 finishes, and the germline J gene fills in the end. The chain joins TRBV18 to TRBJ1-4; D gene unclear. CDR3 length: 14 residues. V lost 4 bases and J 5 bases, leaving 11 bases between the germline ends. CDR1 KGHSH and CDR2 LQKENI come from the germline V gene. Partial CDR3 DNA: TGTGCCAGCTCACTGTCCAGCGTAAATGAAAAA. The encoded protein is CASSLSSVNEK. The whole CDR3 protein reads CASSLSSVNEKLFF.

At least ten counts were recorded for this clone. The CDR3 goes on 3 residues after the read ends, and that part is filled in from the germline J gene. V is TRBV20-1 and J is TRBJ2-2; 11 bases agree with TRBD2. The CDR3 has 16 amino acids. V dropped 1 base and J dropped 1; count of bases not matched to a gene: 2. The germline V gene has CDR1 DFQATT and CDR2 SNEGSKA (reference sequence). The CDR3 bases that were read are TGCAGTGCTAGAGTGACTAGCGGGGAGAACACCGGGGAG. Amino acids: CSARVTSGENTGE. The whole CDR3 protein is CSARVTSGENTGELFF.